This record looks at one TCR beta chain sequence and its context. Its antigen remains unknown. The data were obtained in a study of T cell repertoires in ileal Crohn's disease. Study results and caveats: All patients with clonality above 26.8% had endoscopic recurrence.

The CDR3 has 11 amino acids. Germline values: CDR1 SNHLY, CDR2 FYNNEI. Using immunoSEQ multiplex PCR, the repertoire was profiled, and TCRdb retains in-frame clones only, with some absent. The top ten hold roughly 6% of the sample, which has 15,000 to 20,000 clones, roughly 88% seen once. The chain links TRBV2 to TRBJ1-3; D remains unclear. The DNA end is more similar to TRBJ2-2, so the J call may be wrong. Sequenced sample: ileal tissue. This sequence was found in an adult with Crohn's disease. The CDR3 sequence: CASRETGELFF. DNA for the CDR3: TGTGCCAGCAGAGAAACCGGGGAGCTGTTTTTT.